This TCR beta chain comes out of a study of shared clonotypes between healthy human individuals. Study-level findings and limits: The genetic and exposure-history diversity represented was limited by few donors.

Looked up from germline, CDR1 is SGHRS and CDR2 is YFSETQ. The CDR3 runs to 15 residues. Trimming took 2 bases from V and 7 from J; bases not matched to a gene: 8. A note on this clone: Its specificity is not known.

Over several immunoSEQ plates, each subset's genomic DNA was distributed in even portions. It was approximately 280 ng DNA, about 30,000 T cell genomes, that went into each replicate PCR of unsorted PBMC. Assay used: immunoSEQ multiplex PCR; TCRdb lists only in-frame clones, some missing. The profile shows 500,000 to 650,000 clones, around three quarters of them singletons. This chain connects TRBV5-1 to TRBJ2-1, with 8 bases matching TRBD2. This receptor was obtained from a woman in her thirties or forties in good health. Some clones in this sample may be carry-over from other donors' samples. The material sequenced was PBMCs. In DNA, the CDR3 is TGCGCCAGCAGCTTCGGGGGGACTAGTTGGAATGAGCAGTTCTTC. Protein sequence: CASSFGGTSWNEQFF.